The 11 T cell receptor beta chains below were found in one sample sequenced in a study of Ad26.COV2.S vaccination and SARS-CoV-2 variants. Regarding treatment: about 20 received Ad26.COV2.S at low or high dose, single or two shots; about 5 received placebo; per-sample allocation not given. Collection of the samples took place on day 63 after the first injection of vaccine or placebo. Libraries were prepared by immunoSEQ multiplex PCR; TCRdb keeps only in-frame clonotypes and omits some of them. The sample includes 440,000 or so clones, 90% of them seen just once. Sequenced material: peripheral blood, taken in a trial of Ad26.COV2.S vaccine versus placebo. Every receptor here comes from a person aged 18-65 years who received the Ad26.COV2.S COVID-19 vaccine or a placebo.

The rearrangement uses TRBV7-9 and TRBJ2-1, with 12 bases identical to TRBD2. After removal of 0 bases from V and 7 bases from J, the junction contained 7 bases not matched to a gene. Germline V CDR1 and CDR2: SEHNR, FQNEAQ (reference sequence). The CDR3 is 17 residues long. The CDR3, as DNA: TGTGCCAGCAGCTTAGCTACTAGCGGGAGGATTCGGAATGAGCAGTTCTTC. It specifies CASSLATSGRIRNEQFF.

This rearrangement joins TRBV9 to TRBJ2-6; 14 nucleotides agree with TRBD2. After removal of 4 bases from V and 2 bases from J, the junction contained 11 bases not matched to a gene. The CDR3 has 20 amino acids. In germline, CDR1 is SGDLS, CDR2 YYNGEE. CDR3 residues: CASSNPGTSGSRTGANVLTF. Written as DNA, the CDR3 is TGTGCCAGCAGCAACCCCGGGACTAGCGGGAGTAGGACTGGGGCCAACGTCCTGACTTTC.

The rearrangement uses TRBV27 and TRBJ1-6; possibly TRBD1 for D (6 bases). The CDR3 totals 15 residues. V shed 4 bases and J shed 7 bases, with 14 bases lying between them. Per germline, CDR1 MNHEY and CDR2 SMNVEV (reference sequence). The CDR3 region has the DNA TGTGCCAGCAGTTACACCGGACAGAAGAATTCACCCCTCCACTTT. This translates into CASSYTGQKNSPLHF.

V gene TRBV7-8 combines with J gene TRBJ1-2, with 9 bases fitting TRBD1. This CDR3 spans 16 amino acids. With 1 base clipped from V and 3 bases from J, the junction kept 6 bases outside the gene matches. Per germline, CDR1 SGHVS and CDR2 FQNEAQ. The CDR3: CASSLGGTGLDYGYTF. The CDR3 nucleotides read TGTGCCAGCAGCTTAGGGGGGACAGGGCTTGACTATGGCTACACCTTC.

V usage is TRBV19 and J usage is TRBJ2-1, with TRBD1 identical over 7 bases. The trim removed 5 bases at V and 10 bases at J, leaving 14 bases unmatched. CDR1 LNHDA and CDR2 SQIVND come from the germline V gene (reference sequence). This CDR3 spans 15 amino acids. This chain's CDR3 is CASSFFTGVGMEQFF. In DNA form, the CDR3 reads TGTGCCAGTAGTTTTTTCACAGGGGTGGGTATGGAGCAGTTCTTC.

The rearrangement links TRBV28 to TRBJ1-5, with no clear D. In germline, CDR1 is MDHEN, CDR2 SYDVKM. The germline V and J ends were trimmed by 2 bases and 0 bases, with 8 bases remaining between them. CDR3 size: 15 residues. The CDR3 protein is CASSLVGYSNQPQHF. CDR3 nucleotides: TGTGCCAGCAGTTTAGTGGGATATAGCAATCAGCCCCAGCATTTT. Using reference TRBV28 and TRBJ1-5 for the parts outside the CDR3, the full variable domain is DVKVTQSSRYLVKRTGEKVFLECVQDMDHENMFWYRQDPGLGLRLIYFSYDVKMKEKGDIPEGYSVSREKKERFSLILESASTNQTSMYLCASSLVGYSNQPQHFGDGTRLSIL.

This CDR3 is CASSPQQGAMNTEAFF. The CDR3 DNA follows: TGTGCCAGCAGCCCGCAACAGGGGGCTATGAACACTGAAGCTTTCTTT. The rearrangement joins TRBV11-2 to TRBJ1-1, with 9 nucleotides matching TRBD1. V dropped 5 bases and J dropped 0; count of bases not matched to a gene: 7. This CDR3 has 16 amino acids. CDR1 and CDR2 (germline): SGHAT, FQNNGV.

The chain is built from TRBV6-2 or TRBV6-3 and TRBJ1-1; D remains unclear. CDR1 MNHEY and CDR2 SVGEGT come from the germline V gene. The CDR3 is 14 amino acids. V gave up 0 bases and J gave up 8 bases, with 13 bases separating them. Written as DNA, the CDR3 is TGTGCCAGCAGTTACTCTCCCCTTCTTTCCGAAGCTTTCTTT. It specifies CASSYSPLLSEAFF.

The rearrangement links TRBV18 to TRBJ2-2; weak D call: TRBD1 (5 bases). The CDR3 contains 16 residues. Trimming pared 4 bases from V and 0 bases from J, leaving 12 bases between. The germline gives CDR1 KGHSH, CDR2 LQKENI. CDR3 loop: CASSQTALANTGELFF. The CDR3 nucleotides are TGTGCCAGCTCACAGACAGCCCTCGCGAACACCGGGGAGCTGTTTTTT.

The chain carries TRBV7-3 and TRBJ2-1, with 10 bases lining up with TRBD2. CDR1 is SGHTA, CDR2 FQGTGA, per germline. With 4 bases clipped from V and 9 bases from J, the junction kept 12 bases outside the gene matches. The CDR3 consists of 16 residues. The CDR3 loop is CASSSPGTSGIPEQFF. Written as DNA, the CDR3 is TGTGCCAGCAGCTCCCCCGGAACTAGCGGGATACCTGAGCAGTTCTTC.

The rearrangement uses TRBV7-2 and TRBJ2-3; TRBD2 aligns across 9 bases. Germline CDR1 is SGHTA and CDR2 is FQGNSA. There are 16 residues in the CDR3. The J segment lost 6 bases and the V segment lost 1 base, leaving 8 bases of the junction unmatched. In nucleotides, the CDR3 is TGTGCCAGCAGCTTAGGGCAAGCGGGAGGCCGGGATACGCAGTATTTT. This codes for CASSLGQAGGRDTQYF.